This T cell receptor (beta chain) was identified in a study of molecular identifiers for immune sequencing clone quantification. Study-level information: Naive CD8 RNA (20,000 or 100,000 cells) was divided into five aliquots, with four sequenced.

Overall study findings and caveats: Identical barcode-sharing TCR molecules could lead to underestimated sizes for highly expanded clones.

For bulk TCR libraries, previously described methods and listed TCR primers were used. TCRdb fed the PCR reads into MiXCR, producing one record per CDR3 protein. The table has 300,000 to 350,000 distinct CDR3 sequences, about 22% seen once; the top ten hold approximately 0.84%. Ten or more counts support this clonotype. Its antigen is currently unknown. Naive CD8 libraries used 20,000 to 1,000,000 sorted cells and 10%, 30% or 50% RNA. The V and J ends lost 7 bases and 5 bases respectively, with 14 bases between them. Germline V gives CDR1 SEHNR, CDR2 FQNEAQ (reference sequence). The CDR3 runs 14 residues.

The chain employs TRBV7-9 and TRBJ2-2; D is undetermined. The clonotype was recovered from a human donor in good health. Some libraries in this study had Jurkat cell RNA spiked in. The sample consisted of naive CD8+ T cells from blood, with Jurkat cell RNA spiked in. The subset denotes: FACS-sorted CD8+CD4-CCR7+CD45RA+ naive T cells. The CDR3 region is CASTTTEETGELFF. The CDR3 nucleotides read TGTGCCAGCACCACCACCGAGGAGACCGGGGAGCTGTTTTTT.